The clone carrying this T cell receptor (beta chain) was seen a single time. Assignments of participants to cohorts depended upon their own reported clinical history. V was clipped by 3 bases and J by 10 bases; unmatched bases: 6. CDR1 is LNHDA and CDR2 is SQIVND in the germline V gene (reference sequence). There are 13 residues in the CDR3. The assay was immunoSEQ multiplex PCR, and TCRdb's table has in-frame clones only and misses some. The sample has 200,000 or so clones, more than 70% seen once. This sample stems from a study of blood T cell repertoires in COVID-19. Study in general: PBMCs, B-cell-depleted T cells, or T cells were the source of the cDNA or gDNA that made up the material.

The source is a woman aged 40 to 55 with acute COVID-19. Sequencing used PBMCs or T cells enriched from blood (not recorded which). The chain recombines TRBV19 with TRBJ2-1; 7 nucleotides agree with TRBD2. In nucleotides, the CDR3 is TGTGCCAGTAGTATTGCGGGGGTGTCCGAGCAGTTCTTC. It yields the protein CASSIAGVSEQFF.